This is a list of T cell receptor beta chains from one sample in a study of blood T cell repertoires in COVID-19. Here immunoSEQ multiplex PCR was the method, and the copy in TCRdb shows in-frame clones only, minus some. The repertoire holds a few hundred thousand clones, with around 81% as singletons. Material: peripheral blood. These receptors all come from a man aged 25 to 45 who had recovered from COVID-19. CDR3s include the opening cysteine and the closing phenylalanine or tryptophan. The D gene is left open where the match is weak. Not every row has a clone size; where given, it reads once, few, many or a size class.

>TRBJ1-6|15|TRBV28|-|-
TGTGCCAGCAGCCCCTGGACACTCTATAATTCACCCCTCCACTTT
CASSPWTLYNSPLHF
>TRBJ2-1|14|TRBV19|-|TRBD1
TGTGCCAGTAGTCCGGGACAGGGGGACAATGAGCAGTTCTTC
CASSPGQGDNEQFF
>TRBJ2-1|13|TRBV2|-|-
TGTGCCAGCACCGAAGGTGAGGCCAATGAGCAGTTCTTC
CASTEGEANEQFF
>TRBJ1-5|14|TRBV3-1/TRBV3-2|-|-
TGTGCCAGCAGCCCTGTGAGAGGCAATCAGCCCCAGCATTTT
CASSPVRGNQPQHF
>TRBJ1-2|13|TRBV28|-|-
TGTGCCAGCAGTTCCGGGGGGGGTTATGGCTACACCTTC
CASSSGGGYGYTF
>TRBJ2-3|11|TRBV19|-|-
TGTGCCAGTAGTGACTACCCGCAGCAGTATTTT
CASSDYPQQYF
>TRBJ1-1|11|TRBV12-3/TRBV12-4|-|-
TGTGCCAGCTTCCTTGACACTGAAGCTTTCTTT
CASFLDTEAFF
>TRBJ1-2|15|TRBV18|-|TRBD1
TGTGCCAGCTCACCGAGACAGGGTACGAACTATGGCTACACCTTC
CASSPRQGTNYGYTF
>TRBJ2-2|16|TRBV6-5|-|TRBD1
TGTGCCAGCAGTTCCGAGGGGGCGCCCGGAGATGGGGAGCTGTTTTTT
CASSSEGAPGDGELFF
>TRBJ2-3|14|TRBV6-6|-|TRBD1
TGTGCCAGCAGGATGACAGGGGGCAAAGATACGCAGTATTTT
CASRMTGGKDTQYF
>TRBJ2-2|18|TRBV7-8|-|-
TGTGCCAGCAGCTTAGCTCGCAGGGGCATCGAGAATACCGGGGAGCTGTTTTTT
CASSLARRGIENTGELFF
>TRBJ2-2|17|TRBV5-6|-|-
TGTGCCAGCAGCTTCTACGCCCTTTTCGCGAACACCGGGGAGCTGTTTTTT
CASSFYALFANTGELFF
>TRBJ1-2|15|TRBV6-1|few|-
TGTGCCAGCAGTGATGGAGGGGAGGGACGCTATGGCTACACCTTC
CASSDGGEGRYGYTF
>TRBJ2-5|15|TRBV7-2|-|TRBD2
TGTGCCAGCAGCACCCCACGGGGGGGTCGGCAGACCCAGTACTTC
CASSTPRGGRQTQYF
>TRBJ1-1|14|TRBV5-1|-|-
TGCGCCAGCAGCTCCGGAGGGGGGGACACTGAAGCTTTCTTT
CASSSGGGDTEAFF
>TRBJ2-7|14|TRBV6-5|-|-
TGTGCCAGCAGGAGGACTCCCAGCTCCTACGAGCAGTACTTC
CASRRTPSSYEQYF
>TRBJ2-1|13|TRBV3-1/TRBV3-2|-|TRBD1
TGTGCCAGCGGGAGACAGGGGTACAATGAGCAGTTCTTC
CASGRQGYNEQFF
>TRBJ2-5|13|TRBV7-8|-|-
TGTGCCAGCAGCAGCGACAGCCGAGGAGCCCAGTACTTC
CASSSDSRGAQYF
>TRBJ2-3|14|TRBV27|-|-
TGTGCCAGCAGTTTCGCCAGGGACACAGATACGCAGTATTTT
CASSFARDTDTQYF
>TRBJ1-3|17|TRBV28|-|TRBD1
TGTGCCAGCAGTTCTGAAGCGCAGGGACAGATTGGAAACACCATATATTTT
CASSSEAQGQIGNTIYF
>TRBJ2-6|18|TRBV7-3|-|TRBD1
TGTGCCAGCAGCCCCCTACCGGGACAGAGCTCTGGGGCCAACGTCCTGACTTTC
CASSPLPGQSSGANVLTF
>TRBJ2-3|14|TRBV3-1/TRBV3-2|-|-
TGTGCCAGCAGCCTTTGGTCAGCGCCGGATACGCAGTATTTT
CASSLWSAPDTQYF
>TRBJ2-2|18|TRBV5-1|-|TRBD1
TGCGCCAGCAGCTTGGTGGGGGGACAGGAGAGGTGGACCGGGGAGCTGTTTTTT
CASSLVGGQERWTGELFF
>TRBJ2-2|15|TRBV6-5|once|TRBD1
TGTGCCAGCAGTTACGGCAGGGGGCCCACCGGGGAGCTGTTTTTT
CASSYGRGPTGELFF
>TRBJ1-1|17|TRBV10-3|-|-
TGTGCCATCAGTGAGTCGCTCCCGGGACAAGGAAGTACTGAAGCTTTCTTT
CAISESLPGQGSTEAFF
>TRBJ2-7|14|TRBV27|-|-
TGTGCCAGCAAGAAGGACACCGACTTTGCGGAGCAGTACTTC
CASKKDTDFAEQYF
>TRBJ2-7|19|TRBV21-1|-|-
TGTGCCAGCTGGATTAGGTACCGGGACAGAAAAAAGTTCTCCTACGAGCAGTACTTC
CASWIRYRDRKKFSYEQYF
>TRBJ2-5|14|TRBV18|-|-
TGTGCCAGCTCACCACGTGAGGGAGTGGAGACCCAGTACTTC
CASSPREGVETQYF
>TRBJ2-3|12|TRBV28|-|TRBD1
TGTGCCAGCAGGGAGACAGGGGATACGCAGTATTTT
CASRETGDTQYF
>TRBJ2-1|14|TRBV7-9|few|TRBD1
TGTGCCAGCAGCTGGGACAGGGGAATGCGTGAGCAGTTCTTC
CASSWDRGMREQFF
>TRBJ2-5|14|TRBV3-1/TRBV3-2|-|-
TGTGCCAGCAGCCAAGTGGAGGGCGTTGAGACCCAGTACTTC
CASSQVEGVETQYF
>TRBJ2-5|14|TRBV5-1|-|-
TGCGCCAGCAGCTTGGGGCCAAGCCAAGAGACCCAGTACTTC
CASSLGPSQETQYF
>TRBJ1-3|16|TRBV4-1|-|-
TGCGCCAGCAGCCAAGAGTTCAGGGCCTCTGGAAACACCATATATTTT
CASSQEFRASGNTIYF
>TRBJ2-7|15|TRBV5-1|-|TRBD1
TGCGCCAGCAGCTTGGGGGCAGGGGGCGTTTACGAGCAGTACTTC
CASSLGAGGVYEQYF
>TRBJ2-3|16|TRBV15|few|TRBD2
TGTGCCACCAGCAGAGTAGCGGGGGGAAACACAGATACGCAGTATTTT
CATSRVAGGNTDTQYF
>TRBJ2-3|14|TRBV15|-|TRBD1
TGTGCCACTGGGACAGGGGGCGAGGCAGATACGCAGTATTTT
CATGTGGEADTQYF
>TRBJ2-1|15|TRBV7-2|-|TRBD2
TGTGCCAGCAGCTTACAACGGGGGGGTCTGAATGAGCAGTTCTTC
CASSLQRGGLNEQFF